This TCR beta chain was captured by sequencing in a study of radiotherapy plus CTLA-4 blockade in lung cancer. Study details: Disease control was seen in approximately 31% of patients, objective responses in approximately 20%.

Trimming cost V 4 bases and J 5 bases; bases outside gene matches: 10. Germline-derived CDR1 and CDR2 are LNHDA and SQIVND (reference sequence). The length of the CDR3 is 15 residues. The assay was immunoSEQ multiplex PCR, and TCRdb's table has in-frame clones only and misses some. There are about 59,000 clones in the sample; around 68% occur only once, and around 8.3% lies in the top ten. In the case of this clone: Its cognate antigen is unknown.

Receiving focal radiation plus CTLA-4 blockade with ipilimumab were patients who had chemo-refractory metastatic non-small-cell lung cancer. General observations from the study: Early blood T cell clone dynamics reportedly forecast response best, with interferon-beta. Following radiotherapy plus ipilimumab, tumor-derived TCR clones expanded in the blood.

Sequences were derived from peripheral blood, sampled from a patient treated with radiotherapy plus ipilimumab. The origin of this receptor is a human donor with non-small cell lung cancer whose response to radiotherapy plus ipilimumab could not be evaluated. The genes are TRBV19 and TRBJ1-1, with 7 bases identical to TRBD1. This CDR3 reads CASSRARGRDTEAFF. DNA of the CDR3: TGTGCCAGTAGTAGAGCGAGGGGGCGAGATACTGAAGCTTTCTTT.